Given below is one T cell receptor beta chain in context. These data come from a study of identifying expanded T cells in peripheral blood. Produced via immunoSEQ multiplex PCR; TCRdb's table is partial and in-frame only. The table shows about 82,000 clones, with around nine tenths occurring only once. Healthy donors had no documented immune events, such as infections, while sampled. Germline lookup yields CDR1 MGHRA and CDR2 YSYEKL. With V trimmed by 2 bases and J by 4 bases, 11 bases remained unmatched. The CDR3 loop spans 17 amino acids. The clonotype comes from a person between 18 and 70 years old in good health. The chain combines TRBV4-1 with TRBJ2-3; 8 bases fit TRBD2. Source material: blood. The CDR3 nucleotides are TGCGCCAGCAGCCAACTCGAAACCGGGGGGGTACCAGATACGCAGTATTTT. Amino acids: CASSQLETGGVPDTQYF.